This T cell receptor (beta chain) stems from a study of blood T cell repertoires in COVID-19. On the study more broadly: The origin of the acute and convalescent COVID-19 samples was the United States, Italy and Spain. Sources were T cells, B-cell-depleted T cells, or PBMCs; the material itself was cDNA or gDNA.

In the original analysis: Estimated nucleated cell counts came from reference gene primer amplification. Repertoires were generated with immunoSEQ multiplex PCR, while TCRdb's copy carries only in-frame clones and drops some. D and trimming were read from the DNA, whereas the V and J calls and clone size are those reported in that table. The sample lists roughly 200,000 clones, approximately 81% occurring once. This CDR3 is 12 amino acids long. Germline CDR1 MDHEN, CDR2 SYDVKM. This receptor was identified in a woman aged 80 or over with active or convalescent COVID-19. This chain joins TRBV28 and TRBJ2-7, with 11 bases matching TRBD1. The specimen was peripheral blood. The CDR3 DNA reads TGTGTGACCGGGACAGGGGGATACGAGCAGTACTTC. Translation: CVTGTGGYEQYF.